A single sample is the source of the 3 T cell receptor beta chains below, sequenced in a study of blood T cells in healthy people across ages (dated by TCRdb to 2014 to 2015). The library relied on 5' RACE. These reads were obtained on an Illumina HiSeq 2500. A second PCR of about 6 to 11 cycles was performed with a sample-barcoded 5' primer and a J-beta primer mix. TCRdb trimmed the raw reads at Q25, called clones with MiXCR and kept productive beta chains. Each CDR3 protein appears once, grouped with its most common genes and DNA. This sample lists about 1,400,000 distinct CDR3 sequences; roughly 60% were detected once. Of the sample, over 6.5% is held by the ten largest clones. Sequenced: blood. The receptors derive from a young man in good health.

This chain links TRBV6-5 with TRBJ1-4; D call uncertain. This CDR3 comprises 13 residues. The V end lost 5 bases, the J end lost 8 bases, and 12 bases lay between the germline ends. CDR1 is MNHEY, CDR2 SVGAGI, per germline. The CDR3 coding sequence is TGTGCCAGCAGTCGAACGGTCCTAGAAAAACTGTTTTTT. This sequence encodes CASSRTVLEKLFF.

The chain carries TRBV20-1 and TRBJ2-3; 7 positions match TRBD2. This CDR3 comprises 14 residues. Germline CDR1 DFQATT, CDR2 SNEGSKA (reference sequence). Losses at the gene ends were 5 bases for V and 2 bases for J; bases not matched to a gene: 7. The CDR3 DNA reads TGCAGTGCTCAACGGGAGGCCCTCACAGATACGCAGTATTTT. Translating it yields CSAQREALTDTQYF.

V usage is TRBV27 and J usage is TRBJ1-1; a weak D match, TRBD1 (5 bases). The germline V gene has CDR1 MNHEY and CDR2 SMNVEV (reference sequence). There are 14 residues in the CDR3. V gave up 6 bases and J gave up 6 bases, with 17 bases separating them. CDR3 protein: CASRSTGTWAEAFF. CDR3 nucleotides: TGTGCCAGCAGGTCCACAGGAACGTGGGCTGAAGCTTTCTTT.